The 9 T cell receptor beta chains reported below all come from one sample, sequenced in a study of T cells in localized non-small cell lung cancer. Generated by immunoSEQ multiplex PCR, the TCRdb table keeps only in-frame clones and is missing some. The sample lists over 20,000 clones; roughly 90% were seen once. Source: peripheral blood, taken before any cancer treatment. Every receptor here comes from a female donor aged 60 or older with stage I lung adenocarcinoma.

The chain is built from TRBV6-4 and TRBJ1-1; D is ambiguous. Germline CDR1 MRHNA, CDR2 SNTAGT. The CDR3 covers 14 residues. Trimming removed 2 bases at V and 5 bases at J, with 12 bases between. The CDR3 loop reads CASSDGEGGTEAFF. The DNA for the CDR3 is TGTGCCAGCAGTGACGGAGAGGGCGGAACTGAAGCTTTCTTT.

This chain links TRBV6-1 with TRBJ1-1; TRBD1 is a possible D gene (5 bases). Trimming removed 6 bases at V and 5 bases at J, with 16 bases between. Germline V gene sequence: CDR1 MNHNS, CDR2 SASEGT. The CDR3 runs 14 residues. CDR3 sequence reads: CASRGGTVRTEAFF. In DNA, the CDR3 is TGTGCCAGCAGAGGCGGGACGGTGAGGACTGAAGCTTTCTTT.

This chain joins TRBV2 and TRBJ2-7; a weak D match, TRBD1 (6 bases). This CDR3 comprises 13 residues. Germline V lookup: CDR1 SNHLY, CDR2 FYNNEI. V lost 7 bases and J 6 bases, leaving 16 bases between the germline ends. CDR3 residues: CASNTLQGTEQYF. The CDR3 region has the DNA TGTGCCAGCAACACACTTCAGGGGACCGAGCAGTACTTC.

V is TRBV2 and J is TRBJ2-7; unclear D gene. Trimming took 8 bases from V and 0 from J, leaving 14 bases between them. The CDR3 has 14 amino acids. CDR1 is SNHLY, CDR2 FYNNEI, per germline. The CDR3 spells CASVPGPISYEQYF. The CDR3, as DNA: TGTGCCAGCGTTCCCGGGCCGATCTCCTACGAGCAGTACTTC.

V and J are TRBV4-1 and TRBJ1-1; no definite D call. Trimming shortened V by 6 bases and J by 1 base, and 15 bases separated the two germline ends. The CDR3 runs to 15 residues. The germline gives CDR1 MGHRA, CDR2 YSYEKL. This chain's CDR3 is CASREVSNANTEAFF. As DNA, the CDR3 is TGCGCCAGCAGGGAAGTCTCCAACGCGAACACTGAAGCTTTCTTT.

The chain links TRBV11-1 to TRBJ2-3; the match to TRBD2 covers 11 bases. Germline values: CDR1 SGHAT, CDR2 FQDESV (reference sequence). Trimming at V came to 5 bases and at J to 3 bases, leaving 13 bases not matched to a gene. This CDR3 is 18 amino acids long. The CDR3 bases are TGTGCCAGCAGCCCCGGACCTTTAGCGGGGGGGCGGACAGATACGCAGTATTTT. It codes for CASSPGPLAGGRTDTQYF.

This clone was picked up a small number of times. CDR3 coding DNA: TGTGCCAGCAGCCCTCCATTCGAAGCTAATTCACCCCTCCACTTT. As protein: CASSPPFEANSPLHF. The chain links TRBV4-2 to TRBJ1-6; unclear D gene. The CDR3 loop spans 15 amino acids. In germline, CDR1 is LGHNA, CDR2 YNFKEQ. Trimming removed 4 bases at V and 6 bases at J, with 13 bases between.

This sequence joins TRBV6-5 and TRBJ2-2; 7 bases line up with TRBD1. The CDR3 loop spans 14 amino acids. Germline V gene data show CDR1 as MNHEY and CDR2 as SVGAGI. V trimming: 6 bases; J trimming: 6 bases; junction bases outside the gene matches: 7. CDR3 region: CASRPGTAAGELFF. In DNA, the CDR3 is TGTGCCAGCAGACCGGGGACAGCTGCCGGGGAGCTGTTTTTT.

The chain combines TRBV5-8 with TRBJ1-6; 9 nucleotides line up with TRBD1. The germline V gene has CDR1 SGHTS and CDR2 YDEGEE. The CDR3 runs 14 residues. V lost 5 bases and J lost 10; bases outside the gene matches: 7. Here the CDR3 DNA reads TGTGCCAGCAGATACAGGGGGCAGGGGTCACCCCTCCACTTT. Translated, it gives CASRYRGQGSPLHF.